In its sample, the clone carrying this TCR beta chain was seen many times. At one boundary the junction diverges from the germline segment, which might be a read error. PCR was performed a second time for about 7 to 11 cycles using a sample-barcoded 5' primer and a J-beta primer mix. TCRdb re-analysed the 5' RACE reads in MiXCR, keeping a single row per CDR3 protein. Of about 930,000 distinct CDR3 sequences in the sample, 29% were seen once. This sample stems from a study of blood T cells in healthy people across ages. This CDR3 spans 14 amino acids. CDR1 is SGHAT and CDR2 is FQNNGV in the germline V gene. These data were also filed under a second study, of T cells of mothers and their children.

Sequenced: blood. The rearrangement joins TRBV11-2 to TRBJ2-4; D remains ambiguous. The receptor's source is a woman in her 40s in good health. The CDR3 here is CASSSIQQKNTQYF. The CDR3 DNA sequence: TGTGCCAGCAGCTCTATACAACAAAAAAACACTCAGTACTTC. Full variable domain (missing parts from reference TRBV11-2 and TRBJ2-4): EAGVAQSPRYKIIEKRQSVAFWCNPISGHATLYWYQQILGQGPKLLIQFQNNGVVDDSQLPKDRFSAERLKGVDSTLKIQPAKLEDSAVYLCASSSIQQKNTQYFGAGTRLSVL.